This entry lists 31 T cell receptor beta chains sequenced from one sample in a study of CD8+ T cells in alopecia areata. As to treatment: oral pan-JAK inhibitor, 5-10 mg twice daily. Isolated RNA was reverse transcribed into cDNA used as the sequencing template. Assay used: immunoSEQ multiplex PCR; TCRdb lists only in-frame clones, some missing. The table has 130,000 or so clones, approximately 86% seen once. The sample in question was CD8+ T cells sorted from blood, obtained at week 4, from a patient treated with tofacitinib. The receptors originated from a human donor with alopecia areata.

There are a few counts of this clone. CDR3 nucleotides: TGCAGCGTTGAAGGTGTGGCGGCAAACATTCAGTACTTC. Amino acid sequence: CSVEGVAANIQYF. V usage is TRBV29-1 and J usage is TRBJ2-4; D ambiguous. The CDR3 runs to 13 residues. The germline gives CDR1 SQVTM, CDR2 ANQGSEA. V lost 1 base, J lost 6 bases, and 10 bases lay in between.

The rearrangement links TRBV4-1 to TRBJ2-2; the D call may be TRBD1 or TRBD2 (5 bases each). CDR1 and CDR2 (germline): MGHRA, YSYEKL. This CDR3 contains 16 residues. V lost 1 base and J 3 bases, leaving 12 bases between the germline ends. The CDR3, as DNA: TGCGCCAGCAGCCAAGTTGGGCAGGGAGACACCGGGGAGCTGTTTTTT. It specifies CASSQVGQGDTGELFF.

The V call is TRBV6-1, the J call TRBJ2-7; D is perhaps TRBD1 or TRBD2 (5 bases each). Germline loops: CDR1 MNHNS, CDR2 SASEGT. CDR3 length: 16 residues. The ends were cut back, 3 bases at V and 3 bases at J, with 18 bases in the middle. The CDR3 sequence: CASSDPIRDGDYEQYF. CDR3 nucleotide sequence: TGTGCCAGCAGTGACCCGATCCGGGACGGAGACTACGAGCAGTACTTC.

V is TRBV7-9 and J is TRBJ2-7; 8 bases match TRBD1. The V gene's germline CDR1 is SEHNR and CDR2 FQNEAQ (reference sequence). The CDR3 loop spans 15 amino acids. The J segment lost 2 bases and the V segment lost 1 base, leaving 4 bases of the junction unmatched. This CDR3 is CASSLVGQGPYEQYF. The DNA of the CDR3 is TGTGCCAGCAGCTTAGTAGGACAGGGTCCCTACGAGCAGTACTTC. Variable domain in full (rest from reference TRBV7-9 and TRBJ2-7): DTGVSQNPRHKITKRGQNVTFRCDPISEHNRLYWYRQTLGQGPEFLTYFQNEAQLEKSRLLSDRFSAERPKGSFSTLEIQRTEQGDSAMYLCASSLVGQGPYEQYFGPGTRLTVT.

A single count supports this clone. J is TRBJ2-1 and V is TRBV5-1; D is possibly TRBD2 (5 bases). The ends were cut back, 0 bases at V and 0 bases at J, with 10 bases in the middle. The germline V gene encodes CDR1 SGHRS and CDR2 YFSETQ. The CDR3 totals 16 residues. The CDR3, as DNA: TGCGCCAGCAGCTTGGATAGCGTTAGCTCCTACAATGAGCAGTTCTTC. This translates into CASSLDSVSSYNEQFF.

CDR3 amino acids: CASRSTGRNTEAFF. CDR3 DNA: TGTGCCAGCAGGTCGACAGGGAGGAACACTGAAGCTTTCTTT. The J gene is TRBJ1-1, the V gene TRBV25-1; 7 bases align to TRBD1. The germline CDR1 and CDR2 sequences are MGHDK and SYGVNS. Losses at the gene ends were 6 bases for V and 1 base for J; bases not matched to a gene: 5. CDR3 length: 14 residues.

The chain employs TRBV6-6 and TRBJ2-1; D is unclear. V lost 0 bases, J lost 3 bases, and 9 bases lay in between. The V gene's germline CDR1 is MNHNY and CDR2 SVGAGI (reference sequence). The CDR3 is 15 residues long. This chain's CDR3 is CASSYSGGDYNEQFF. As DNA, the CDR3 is TGTGCCAGCAGTTACTCCGGTGGTGACTACAATGAGCAGTTCTTC.

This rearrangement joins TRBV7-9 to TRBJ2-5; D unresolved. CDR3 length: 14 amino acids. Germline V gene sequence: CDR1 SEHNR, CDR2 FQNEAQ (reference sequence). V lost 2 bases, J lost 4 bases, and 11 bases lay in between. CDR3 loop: CASSLQVPLETQYF. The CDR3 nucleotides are TGTGCCAGCAGCTTACAGGTCCCCCTAGAGACCCAGTACTTC.

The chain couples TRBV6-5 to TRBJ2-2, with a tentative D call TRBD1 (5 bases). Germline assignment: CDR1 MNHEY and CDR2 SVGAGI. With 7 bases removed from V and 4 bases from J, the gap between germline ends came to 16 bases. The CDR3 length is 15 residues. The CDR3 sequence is CASTLTGMPTGELFF. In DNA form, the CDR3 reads TGTGCCAGCACCCTCACAGGCATGCCCACCGGGGAGCTGTTTTTT.

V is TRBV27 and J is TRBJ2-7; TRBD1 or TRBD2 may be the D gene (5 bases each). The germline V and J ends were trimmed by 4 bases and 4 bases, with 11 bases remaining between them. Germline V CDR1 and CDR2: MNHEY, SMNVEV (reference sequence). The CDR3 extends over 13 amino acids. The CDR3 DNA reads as TGTGCCAGCAGTTCGGGGCAACCTTACGAGCAGTACTTC. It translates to CASSSGQPYEQYF.

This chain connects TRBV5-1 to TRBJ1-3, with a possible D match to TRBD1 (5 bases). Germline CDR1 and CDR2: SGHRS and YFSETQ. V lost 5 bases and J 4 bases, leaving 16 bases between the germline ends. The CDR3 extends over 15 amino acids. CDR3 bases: TGCGCCAGCAGTCCCGCTGGGGGGAGAGGAAACACCATATATTTT. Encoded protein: CASSPAGGRGNTIYF.

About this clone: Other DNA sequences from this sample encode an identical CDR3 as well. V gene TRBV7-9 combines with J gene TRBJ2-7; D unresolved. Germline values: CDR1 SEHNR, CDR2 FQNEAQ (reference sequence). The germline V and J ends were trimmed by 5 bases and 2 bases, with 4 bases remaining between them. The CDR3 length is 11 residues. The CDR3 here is CASSPAYEQYF. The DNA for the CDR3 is TGTGCCAGCAGCCCAGCCTACGAGCAGTACTTC.

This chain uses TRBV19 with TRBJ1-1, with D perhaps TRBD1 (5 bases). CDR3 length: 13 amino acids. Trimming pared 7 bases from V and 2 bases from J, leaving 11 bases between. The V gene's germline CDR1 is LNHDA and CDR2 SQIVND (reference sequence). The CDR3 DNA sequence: TGTGCCAGTATCCGAGGGGATAACACTGAAGCTTTCTTT. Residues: CASIRGDNTEAFF.

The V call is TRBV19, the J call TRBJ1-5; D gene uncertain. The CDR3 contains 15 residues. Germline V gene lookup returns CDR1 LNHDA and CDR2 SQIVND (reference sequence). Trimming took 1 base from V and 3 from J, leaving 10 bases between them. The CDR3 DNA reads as TGTGCCAGTAGTATAGGAGCCTGGAACAATCAGCCCCAGCATTTT. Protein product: CASSIGAWNNQPQHF.

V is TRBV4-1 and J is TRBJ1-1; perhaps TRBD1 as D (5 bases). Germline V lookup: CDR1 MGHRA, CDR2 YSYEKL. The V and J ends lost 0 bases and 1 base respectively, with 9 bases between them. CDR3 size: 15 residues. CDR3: CASSQDFGQNTEAFF. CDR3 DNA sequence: TGCGCCAGCAGCCAAGATTTCGGACAGAACACTGAAGCTTTCTTT.

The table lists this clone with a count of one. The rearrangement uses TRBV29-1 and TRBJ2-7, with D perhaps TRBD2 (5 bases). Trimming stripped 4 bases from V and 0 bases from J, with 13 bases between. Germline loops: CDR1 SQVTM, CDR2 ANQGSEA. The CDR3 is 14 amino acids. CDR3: CSVVGSTSSYEQYF. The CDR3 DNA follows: TGCAGCGTTGTGGGGAGTACGAGCTCCTACGAGCAGTACTTC.

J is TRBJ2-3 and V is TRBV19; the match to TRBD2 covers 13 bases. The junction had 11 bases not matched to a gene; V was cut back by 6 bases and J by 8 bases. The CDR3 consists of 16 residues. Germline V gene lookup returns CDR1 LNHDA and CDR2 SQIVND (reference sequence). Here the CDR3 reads CASRPTSGGSSGTQYF. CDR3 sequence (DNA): TGTGCCAGTAGACCGACTAGCGGGGGGTCTTCAGGTACGCAGTATTTT.

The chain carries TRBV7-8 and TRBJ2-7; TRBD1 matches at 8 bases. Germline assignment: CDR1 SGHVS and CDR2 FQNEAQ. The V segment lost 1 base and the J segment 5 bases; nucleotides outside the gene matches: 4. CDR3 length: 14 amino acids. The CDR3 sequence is CASSLGTGPNEQYF. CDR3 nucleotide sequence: TGTGCCAGCAGCTTAGGGACAGGGCCCAACGAGCAGTACTTC.

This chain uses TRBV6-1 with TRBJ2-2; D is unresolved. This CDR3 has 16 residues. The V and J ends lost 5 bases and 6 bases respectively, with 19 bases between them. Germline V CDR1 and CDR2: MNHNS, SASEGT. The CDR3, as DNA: TGTGCCAGCAGTAAAGGACGGATAGGGTTAGCCGGGGAGCTGTTTTTT. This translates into CASSKGRIGLAGELFF.

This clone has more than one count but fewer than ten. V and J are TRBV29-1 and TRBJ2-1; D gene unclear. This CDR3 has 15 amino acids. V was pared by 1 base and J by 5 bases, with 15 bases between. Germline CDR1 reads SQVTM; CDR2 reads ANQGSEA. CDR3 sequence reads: CSVEGPYLPDNEQFF. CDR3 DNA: TGCAGCGTTGAAGGACCCTATCTACCCGACAATGAGCAGTTCTTC.

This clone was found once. CDR3 nucleotides: TGCGCCAGCAGTCTCCCCCAATCTCCCAGGGAACGAACTGAAGCTTTCTTT. It codes for CASSLPQSPRERTEAFF. V and J are TRBV23-1 and TRBJ1-1; D is perhaps TRBD1 (5 bases). TRBV23-1 is known as an ORF, though its function is uncertain. The V gene lost 4 bases and the J gene lost 5 bases, with 23 bases spanning the gap. The CDR3 runs to 17 residues.

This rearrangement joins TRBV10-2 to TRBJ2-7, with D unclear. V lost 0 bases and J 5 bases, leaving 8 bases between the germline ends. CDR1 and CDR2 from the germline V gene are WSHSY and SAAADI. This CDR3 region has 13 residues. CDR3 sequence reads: CASSESRYDEQYF. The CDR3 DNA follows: TGCGCCAGCAGTGAGTCGAGGTACGACGAGCAGTACTTC.

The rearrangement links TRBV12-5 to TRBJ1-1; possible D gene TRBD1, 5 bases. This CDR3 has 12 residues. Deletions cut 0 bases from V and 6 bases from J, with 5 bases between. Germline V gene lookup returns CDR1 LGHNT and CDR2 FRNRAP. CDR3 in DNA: TGTGCTAGTGGTTTGGTGGGGGCTGAAGCTTTCTTT. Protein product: CASGLVGAEAFF.

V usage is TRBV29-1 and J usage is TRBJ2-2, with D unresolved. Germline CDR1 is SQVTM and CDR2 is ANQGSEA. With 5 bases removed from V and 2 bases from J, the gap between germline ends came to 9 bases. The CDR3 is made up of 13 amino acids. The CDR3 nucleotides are TGCAGCGTTAGTGAGGTTAACACCGGGGAGCTGTTTTTT. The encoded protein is CSVSEVNTGELFF.

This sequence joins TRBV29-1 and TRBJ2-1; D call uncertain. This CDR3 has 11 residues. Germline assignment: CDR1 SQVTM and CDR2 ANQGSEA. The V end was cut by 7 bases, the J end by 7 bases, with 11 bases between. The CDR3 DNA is TGCAGCGCTAGAGAATGGAATGAGCAGTTCTTC. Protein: CSAREWNEQFF.

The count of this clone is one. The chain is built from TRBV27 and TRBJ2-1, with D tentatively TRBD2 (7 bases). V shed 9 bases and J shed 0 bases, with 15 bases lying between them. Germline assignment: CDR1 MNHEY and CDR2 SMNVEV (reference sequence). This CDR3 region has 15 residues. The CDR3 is CASQRGGDSYNEQFF. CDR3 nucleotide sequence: TGTGCCAGTCAACGAGGGGGGGACTCCTACAATGAGCAGTTCTTC.

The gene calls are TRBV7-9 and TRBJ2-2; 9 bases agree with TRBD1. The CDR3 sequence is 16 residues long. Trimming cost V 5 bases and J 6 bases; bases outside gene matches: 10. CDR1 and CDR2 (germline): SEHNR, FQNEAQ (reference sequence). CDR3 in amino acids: CASSPTGTGNPGELFF. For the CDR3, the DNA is TGTGCCAGCAGCCCCACCGGGACAGGGAATCCCGGGGAGCTGTTTTTT. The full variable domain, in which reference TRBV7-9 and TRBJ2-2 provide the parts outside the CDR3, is DTGVSQNPRHKITKRGQNVTFRCDPISEHNRLYWYRQTLGQGPEFLTYFQNEAQLEKSRLLSDRFSAERPKGSFSTLEIQRTEQGDSAMYLCASSPTGTGNPGELFFGEGSRLTVL.

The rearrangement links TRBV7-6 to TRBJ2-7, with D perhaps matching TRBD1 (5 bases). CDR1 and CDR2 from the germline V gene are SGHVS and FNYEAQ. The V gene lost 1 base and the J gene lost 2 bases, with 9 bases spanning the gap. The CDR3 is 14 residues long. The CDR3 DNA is TGTGCCAGCAGCTTAGAACAGGTTACCTACGAGCAGTACTTC. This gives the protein CASSLEQVTYEQYF.

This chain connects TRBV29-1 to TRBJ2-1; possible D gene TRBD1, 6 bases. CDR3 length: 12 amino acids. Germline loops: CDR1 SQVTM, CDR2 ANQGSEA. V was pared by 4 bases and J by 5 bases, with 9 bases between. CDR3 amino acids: CSVGDNNNEQFF. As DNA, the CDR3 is TGCAGCGTTGGGGACAACAACAATGAGCAGTTCTTC.

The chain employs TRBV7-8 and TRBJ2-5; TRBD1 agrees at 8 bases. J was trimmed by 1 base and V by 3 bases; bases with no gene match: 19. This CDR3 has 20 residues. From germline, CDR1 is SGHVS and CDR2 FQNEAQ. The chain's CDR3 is CASSLPNTSGQAILQETQYF. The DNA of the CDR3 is TGTGCCAGCAGCTTGCCAAACACGTCGGGACAGGCAATACTCCAAGAGACCCAGTACTTC.

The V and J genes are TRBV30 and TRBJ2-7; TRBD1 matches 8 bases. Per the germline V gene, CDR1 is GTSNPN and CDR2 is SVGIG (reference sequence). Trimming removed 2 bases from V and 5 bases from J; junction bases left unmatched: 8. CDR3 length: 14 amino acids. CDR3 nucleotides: TGTGCCTGGAGTATCTCAGGGGGCAGCGACGAGCAGTACTTC. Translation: CAWSISGGSDEQYF. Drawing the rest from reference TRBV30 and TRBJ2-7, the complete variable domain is SQTIHQWPATLVQPVGSPLSLECTVEGTSNPNLYWYRQAAGRGLQLLFYSVGIGQISSEVPQNLSASRPQDRQFILSSKKLLLSDSGFYLCAWSISGGSDEQYFGPGTRLTVT.